The entry below describes one T cell receptor beta chain. The CDR3 runs 14 residues. CDR1 is MNHEY and CDR2 is SVGAGI in the germline V gene. V was shortened by 1 base and J by 2 bases, with 9 bases between the two germline ends. The data were obtained in a study of cytomegalovirus exposure and HLA in healthy donors. Study information: Out of 150 million to 200 million T cells, an earlier analysis found 117 million unique TCR beta sequences in total. Genotyping of under 500 donors showed that 80% to 90% belonged to the Caucasian-associated ancestry cluster.

Use of 60 Vbeta and 13 Jbeta primers characterized the PCR. Assay used: immunoSEQ multiplex PCR; TCRdb lists only in-frame clones, some missing. The data contain 100,000 to 150,000 clones, more than 60% of them singletons. V gene TRBV6-5 combines with J gene TRBJ2-7; D gene uncertain. The clonotype was recovered from a woman in her sixties in good health and CMV-seropositive. Specimen: PBMCs. This CDR3 is CASSYYQAAYEQYF. The CDR3 DNA is TGTGCCAGCAGTTACTACCAGGCCGCCTACGAGCAGTACTTC.